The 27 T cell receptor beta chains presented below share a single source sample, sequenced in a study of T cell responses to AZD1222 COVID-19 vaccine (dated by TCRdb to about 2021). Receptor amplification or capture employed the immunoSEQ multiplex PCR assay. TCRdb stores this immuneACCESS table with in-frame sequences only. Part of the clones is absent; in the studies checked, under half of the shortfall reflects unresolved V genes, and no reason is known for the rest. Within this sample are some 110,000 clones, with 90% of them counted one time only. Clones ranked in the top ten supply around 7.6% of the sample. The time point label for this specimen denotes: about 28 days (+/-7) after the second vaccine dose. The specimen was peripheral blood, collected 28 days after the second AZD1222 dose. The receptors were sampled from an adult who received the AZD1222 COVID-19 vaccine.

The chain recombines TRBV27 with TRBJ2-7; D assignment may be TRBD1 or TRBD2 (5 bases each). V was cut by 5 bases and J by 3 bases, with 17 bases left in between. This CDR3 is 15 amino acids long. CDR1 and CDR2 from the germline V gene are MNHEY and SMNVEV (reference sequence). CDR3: CASSLPGTGSYEQYF. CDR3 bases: TGTGCCAGCAGTCTTCCCGGGACGGGGAGCTACGAGCAGTACTTC.

In DNA, the CDR3 is TGCGCCAGCAGCATAGGACAGCCCAATGAGCAGTTCTTC. Its translation is CASSIGQPNEQFF. This chain joins TRBV5-1 and TRBJ2-1; D possibly corresponds to TRBD1 (6 bases). The V gene's germline CDR1 is SGHRS and CDR2 YFSETQ. Trimming shortened V by 4 bases and J by 6 bases, and 11 bases separated the two germline ends. This CDR3 has 13 amino acids.

Here the CDR3 reads CASVVLAGEAYEQYF. The CDR3 DNA follows: TGTGCCAGCGTCGTACTAGCGGGGGAAGCCTACGAGCAGTACTTC. This rearrangement joins TRBV7-2 to TRBJ2-7; 11 bases are shared with TRBD2. V lost 8 bases and J lost 2; bases outside the gene matches: 8. This CDR3 has 15 amino acids. CDR1 is SGHTA and CDR2 is FQGNSA in the germline V gene.

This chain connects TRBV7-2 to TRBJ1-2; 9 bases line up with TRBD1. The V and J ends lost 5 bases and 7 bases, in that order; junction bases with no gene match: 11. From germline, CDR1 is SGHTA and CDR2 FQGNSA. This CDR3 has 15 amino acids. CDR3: CASSQFGTGRGGYTF. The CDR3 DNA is TGTGCCAGCAGCCAGTTCGGGACAGGGAGGGGTGGCTACACCTTC. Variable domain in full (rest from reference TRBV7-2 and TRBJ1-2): GAGVSQSPSNKVTEKGKDVELRCDPISGHTALYWYRQSLGQGLEFLIYFQGNSAPDKSGLPSDRFSAERTGGSVSTLTIQRTQQEDSAVYLCASSQFGTGRGGYTFGSGTRLTVV.

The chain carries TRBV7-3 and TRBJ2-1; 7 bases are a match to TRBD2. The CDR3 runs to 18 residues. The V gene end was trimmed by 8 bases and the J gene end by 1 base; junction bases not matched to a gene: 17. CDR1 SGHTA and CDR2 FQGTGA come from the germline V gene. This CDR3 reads CASGRDYASSGSYNEQFF. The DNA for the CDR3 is TGTGCCAGCGGACGGGACTATGCCTCCAGTGGGTCCTACAATGAGCAGTTCTTC.

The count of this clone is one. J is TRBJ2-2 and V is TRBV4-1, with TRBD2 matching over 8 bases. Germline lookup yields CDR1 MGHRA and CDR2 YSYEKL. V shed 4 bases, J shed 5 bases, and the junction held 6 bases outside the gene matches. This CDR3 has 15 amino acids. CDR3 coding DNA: TGCGCCAGCAGCCCAGGCAGCGGGGGTACCGGGGAGCTGTTTTTT. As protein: CASSPGSGGTGELFF.

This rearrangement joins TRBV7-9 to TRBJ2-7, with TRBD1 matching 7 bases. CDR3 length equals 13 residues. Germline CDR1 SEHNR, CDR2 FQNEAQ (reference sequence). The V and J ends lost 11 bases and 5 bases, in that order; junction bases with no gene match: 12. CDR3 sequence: CAGKMTGNDEQYF. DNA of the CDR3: TGTGCCGGAAAAATGACAGGGAACGACGAGCAGTACTTC.

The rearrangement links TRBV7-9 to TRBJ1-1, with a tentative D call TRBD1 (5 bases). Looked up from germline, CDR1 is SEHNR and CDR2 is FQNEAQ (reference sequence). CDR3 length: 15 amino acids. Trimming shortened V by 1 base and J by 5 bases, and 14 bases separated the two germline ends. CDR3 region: CASSLVEGSGTEAFF. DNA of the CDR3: TGTGCCAGCAGCTTAGTCGAGGGGTCGGGGACTGAAGCTTTCTTT.

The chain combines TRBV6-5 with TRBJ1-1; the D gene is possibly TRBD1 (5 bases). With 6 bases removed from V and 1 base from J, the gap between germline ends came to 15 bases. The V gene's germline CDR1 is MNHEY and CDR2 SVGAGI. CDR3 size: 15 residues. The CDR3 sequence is CASSHGAAGNTEAFF. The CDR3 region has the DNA TGTGCCAGCAGCCACGGGGCGGCGGGGAACACTGAAGCTTTCTTT.

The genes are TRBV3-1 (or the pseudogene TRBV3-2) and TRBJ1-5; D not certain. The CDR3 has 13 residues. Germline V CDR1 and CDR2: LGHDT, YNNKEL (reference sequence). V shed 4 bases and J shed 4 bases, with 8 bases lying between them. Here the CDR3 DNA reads TGTGCCAGCAGCCCCGGTTGGAATCAGCCCCAGCATTTT. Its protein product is CASSPGWNQPQHF.

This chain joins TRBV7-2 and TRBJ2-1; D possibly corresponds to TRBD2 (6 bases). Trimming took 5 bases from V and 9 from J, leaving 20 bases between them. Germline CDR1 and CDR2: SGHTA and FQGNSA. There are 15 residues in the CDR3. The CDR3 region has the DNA TGTGCCAGCAGCCCGATTCGCGGGGATTCGGGTGAGCAGTTCTTC. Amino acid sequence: CASSPIRGDSGEQFF.

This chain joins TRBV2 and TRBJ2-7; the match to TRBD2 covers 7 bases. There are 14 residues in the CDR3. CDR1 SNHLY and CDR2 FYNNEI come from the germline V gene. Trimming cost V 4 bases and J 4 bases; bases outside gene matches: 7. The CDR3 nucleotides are TGTGCCAGCAGTGCCCTGGGGGGGGTTTACGAGCAGTACTTC. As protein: CASSALGGVYEQYF.

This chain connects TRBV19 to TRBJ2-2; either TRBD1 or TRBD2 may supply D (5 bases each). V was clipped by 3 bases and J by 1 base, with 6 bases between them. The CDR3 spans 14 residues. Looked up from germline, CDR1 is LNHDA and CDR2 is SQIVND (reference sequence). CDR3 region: CASSIGGNTGELFF. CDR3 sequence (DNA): TGTGCCAGTAGTATTGGGGGGAACACCGGGGAGCTGTTTTTT.

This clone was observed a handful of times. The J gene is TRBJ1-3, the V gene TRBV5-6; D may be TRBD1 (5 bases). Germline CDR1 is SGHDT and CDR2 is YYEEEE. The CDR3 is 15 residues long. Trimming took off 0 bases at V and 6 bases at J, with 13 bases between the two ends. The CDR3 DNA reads TGTGCCAGCAGCTTGGTCCAGGGATTTGAAAACACCATATATTTT. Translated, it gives CASSLVQGFENTIYF.

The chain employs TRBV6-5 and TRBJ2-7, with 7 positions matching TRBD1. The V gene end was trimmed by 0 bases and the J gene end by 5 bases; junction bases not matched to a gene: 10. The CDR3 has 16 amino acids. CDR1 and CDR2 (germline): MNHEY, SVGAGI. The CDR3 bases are TGTGCCAGCAGTTACTCGATGACCGGACAGGATAACGAGCAGTACTTC. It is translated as CASSYSMTGQDNEQYF.

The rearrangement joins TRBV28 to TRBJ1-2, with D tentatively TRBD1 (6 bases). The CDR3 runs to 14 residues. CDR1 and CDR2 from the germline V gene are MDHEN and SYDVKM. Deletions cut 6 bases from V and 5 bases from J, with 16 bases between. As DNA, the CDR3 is TGTGCCAGCAGCCAAAGACAGGAATTTTATGGCTACACCTTC. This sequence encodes CASSQRQEFYGYTF.

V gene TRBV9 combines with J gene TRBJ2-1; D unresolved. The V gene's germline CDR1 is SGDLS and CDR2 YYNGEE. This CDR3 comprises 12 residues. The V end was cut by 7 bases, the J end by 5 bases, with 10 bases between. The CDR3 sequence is CASGPQHNEQFF. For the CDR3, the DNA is TGTGCCAGCGGGCCCCAACACAATGAGCAGTTCTTC. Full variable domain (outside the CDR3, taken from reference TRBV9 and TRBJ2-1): DSGVTQTPKHLITATGQRVTLRCSPRSGDLSVYWYQQSLDQGLQFLIQYYNGEERAKGNILERFSAQQFPDLHSELNLSSLELGDSALYFCASGPQHNEQFFGPGTRLTVL.

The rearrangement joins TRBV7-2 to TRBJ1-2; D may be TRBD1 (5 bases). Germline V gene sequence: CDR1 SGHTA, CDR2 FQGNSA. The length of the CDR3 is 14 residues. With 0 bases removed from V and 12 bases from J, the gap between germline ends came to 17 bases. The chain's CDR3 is CASSLAYGGSSDTF. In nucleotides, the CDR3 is TGTGCCAGCAGCTTAGCGTACGGGGGGTCTTCCGACACCTTC.

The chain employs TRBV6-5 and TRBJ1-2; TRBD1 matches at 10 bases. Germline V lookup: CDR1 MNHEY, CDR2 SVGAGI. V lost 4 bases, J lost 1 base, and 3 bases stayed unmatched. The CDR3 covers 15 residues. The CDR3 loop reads CASSSWTGGNYGYTF. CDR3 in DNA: TGTGCCAGCAGTTCCTGGACAGGGGGTAACTATGGCTACACCTTC.

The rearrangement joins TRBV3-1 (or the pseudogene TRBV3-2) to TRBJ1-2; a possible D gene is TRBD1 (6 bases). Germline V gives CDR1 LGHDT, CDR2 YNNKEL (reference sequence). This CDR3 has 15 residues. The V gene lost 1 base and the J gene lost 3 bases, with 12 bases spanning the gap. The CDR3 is CASSQGPGTHYGYTF. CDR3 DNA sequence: TGTGCCAGCAGCCAAGGCCCCGGGACACACTATGGCTACACCTTC.

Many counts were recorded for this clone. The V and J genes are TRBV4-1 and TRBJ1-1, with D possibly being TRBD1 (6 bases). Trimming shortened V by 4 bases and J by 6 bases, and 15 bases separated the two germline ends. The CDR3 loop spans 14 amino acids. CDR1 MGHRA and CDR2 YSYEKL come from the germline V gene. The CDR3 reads CASSPQTGSAEAFF. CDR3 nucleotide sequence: TGCGCCAGCAGCCCCCAGACAGGCTCGGCTGAAGCTTTCTTT.

CDR3 DNA sequence: TGTGCCAGCAGCTTAGTGGCTGGGGGTAACACTGAAGCTTTCTTT. It is translated as CASSLVAGGNTEAFF. This rearrangement joins TRBV7-8 to TRBJ1-1; D possibly corresponds to TRBD1 (5 bases). Germline CDR1 SGHVS, CDR2 FQNEAQ. This CDR3 is built from 15 residues. V was shortened by 1 base and J by 2 bases, with 11 bases between the two germline ends.

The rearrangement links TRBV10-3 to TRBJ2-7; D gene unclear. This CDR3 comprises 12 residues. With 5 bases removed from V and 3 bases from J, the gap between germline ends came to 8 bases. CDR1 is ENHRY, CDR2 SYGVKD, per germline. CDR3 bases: TGTGCCATCAGTAAGGAAGACTACGAGCAGTACTTC. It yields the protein CAISKEDYEQYF.

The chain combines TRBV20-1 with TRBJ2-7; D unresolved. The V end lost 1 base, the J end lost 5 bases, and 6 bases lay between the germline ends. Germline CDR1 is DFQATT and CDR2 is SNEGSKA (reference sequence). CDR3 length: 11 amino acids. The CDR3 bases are TGCAGTGCTAGAGTAGTCCACGAGCAGTACTTC. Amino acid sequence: CSARVVHEQYF.

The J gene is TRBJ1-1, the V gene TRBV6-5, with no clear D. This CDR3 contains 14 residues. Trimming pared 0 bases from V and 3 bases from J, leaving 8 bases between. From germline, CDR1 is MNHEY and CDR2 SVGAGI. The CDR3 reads CASSYSPADTEAFF. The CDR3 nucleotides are TGTGCCAGCAGTTACTCCCCGGCGGACACTGAAGCTTTCTTT.

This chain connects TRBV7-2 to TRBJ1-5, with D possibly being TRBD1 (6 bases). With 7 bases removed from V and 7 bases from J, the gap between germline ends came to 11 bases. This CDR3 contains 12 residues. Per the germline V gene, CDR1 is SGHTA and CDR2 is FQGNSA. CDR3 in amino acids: CASTGAGQPQHF. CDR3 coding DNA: TGTGCCAGCACGGGGGCCGGGCAGCCCCAGCATTTT.

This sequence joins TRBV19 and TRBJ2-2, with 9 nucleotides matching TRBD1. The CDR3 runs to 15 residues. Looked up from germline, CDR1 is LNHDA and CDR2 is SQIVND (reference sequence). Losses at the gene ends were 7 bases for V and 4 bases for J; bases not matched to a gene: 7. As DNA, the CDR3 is TGTGCCAGTAATCCGACAGGGGGTTCCACCGGGGAGCTGTTTTTT. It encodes CASNPTGGSTGELFF. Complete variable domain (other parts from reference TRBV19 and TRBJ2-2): DGGITQSPKYLFRKEGQNVTLSCEQNLNHDAMYWYRQDPGQGLRLIYYSQIVNDFQKGDIAEGYSVSREKKESFPLTVTSAQKNPTAFYLCASNPTGGSTGELFFGEGSRLTVL.